This TCR beta chain is from a study of cytotoxic CD8 clonotypes in ibrutinib-treated CLL. As concerns this clone: Antigen: not known.

The CDR3 loop spans 13 amino acids. Trimming removed 5 bases from V and 2 bases from J, with 9 bases in between. Germline V lookup: CDR1 SQVTM, CDR2 ANQGSEA. Clones were read by immunoSEQ multiplex PCR, and TCRdb kept only the in-frame ones, dropping some. The profile shows some 200,000 clones, 65% to 80% of them singletons. Notes on the study in general: Public clonotypes were rare and shrank or held steady on treatment.

The chain links TRBV29-1 to TRBJ2-2; possible D gene TRBD1, 5 bases. Source: PBMCs, taken after 12 months of ibrutinib treatment. The source of this sequence is a human donor with chronic lymphocytic leukemia. The CDR3 is CSVPGYNTGELFF. The DNA of the CDR3 is TGCAGCGTTCCAGGGTATAACACCGGGGAGCTGTTTTTT.